This is a list of T cell receptor beta chains from one sample in a study of T cell responses to AZD1222 COVID-19 vaccine. Profiled with immunoSEQ multiplex PCR; TCRdb holds only in-frame clones, not every one. Among around 140,000 clones, around 90% were seen once, and the ten largest hold approximately 4.3%. The source was peripheral blood, collected 28 days after the second AZD1222 dose. The receptors stem from an adult who received the AZD1222 COVID-19 vaccine. Each CDR3 is given with its conserved first and last residue.

v_call: TRBV4-1; cdr3_aa: CASSHPPSGAYEQYF
v_call: TRBV6-2/TRBV6-3; cdr3_aa: CASSYDGYNEQFF
v_call: TRBV5-1; cdr3_aa: CASSLAGTQEQYF
v_call: TRBV18; cdr3_aa: CASSPRDAKDTQYF
v_call: TRBV13; cdr3_aa: CASSNSGANVLTF
v_call: TRBV23-1; cdr3_aa: CASSHPVEGTTRIYGYTF
v_call: TRBV7-9; cdr3_aa: CASSLAENTEAFF
v_call: TRBV27; cdr3_aa: CASLSQGVAPYNEQFF
v_call: TRBV15; cdr3_aa: CATSRGLAENIQYF
v_call: TRBV7-2; cdr3_aa: CASSLVQWGETQYF
v_call: TRBV5-1; cdr3_aa: CASSLVGGMSSYNEQFF
v_call: TRBV7-2; cdr3_aa: CASSLMRTKNTGELFF
v_call: TRBV4-2; cdr3_aa: CASSQEAWQDREQFF
v_call: TRBV24-1; cdr3_aa: CATSDWDSPYEQYF
v_call: TRBV28; cdr3_aa: CASSKGGGHNEQFF
v_call: TRBV4-1; cdr3_aa: CASSQVGGLNGYTF
v_call: TRBV3-1/TRBV3-2; cdr3_aa: CASSLRGLDEKLFF
v_call: TRBV28; cdr3_aa: CASSMGQGDYGYTF
v_call: TRBV15; cdr3_aa: CATSRGSFAEAFF
v_call: TRBV5-1; cdr3_aa: CASSLAPYNTEAFF
v_call: TRBV9; cdr3_aa: CASSAGTGYTYGYTF
v_call: TRBV2; cdr3_aa: CASSVVMGQPQHF
v_call: TRBV5-4; cdr3_aa: CASSRRGAGANVLTF
v_call: TRBV5-5; cdr3_aa: CASSFGLRYNEQFF